This T cell receptor beta chain was obtained from a study of Ad26.COV2.S vaccination and SARS-CoV-2 variants. For the study at large: Each vaccinee took Ad26.COV2.S intramuscularly, once or twice 56 days apart.

Concerning this clone itself: What it recognizes is unknown.

General study findings and limits: The study found higher spike-specific TCR breadth in vaccine than placebo recipients. Non-spike TCR breadth showed similarity between vaccine and placebo recipients.

Profiled with immunoSEQ multiplex PCR; TCRdb holds only in-frame clones, not every one. The sample has over 450,000 clones, about 89% seen once. Regarding treatment: 15 to 20 received Ad26.COV2.S at low or high dose, single or two shots; several received placebo; per-sample allocation not given. Sampling was performed 63 days after the first vaccine or placebo injection. Whoever gave the sample was an adult aged 18-55 years in Boston. The sample consisted of peripheral blood, taken in a trial of Ad26.COV2.S vaccine versus placebo. The TCR sequence derives from a person between 18 and 65 years old who received the Ad26.COV2.S COVID-19 vaccine or a placebo.

The CDR3 nucleotides read TGTGCCAGCAGCCACAGGGGCACTAATGAAAAACTGTTTTTT. This codes for CASSHRGTNEKLFF. The V call is TRBV3-1 (or the pseudogene TRBV3-2), the J call TRBJ1-4, with D perhaps matching TRBD1 (6 bases). Trimming removed 3 bases at V and 2 bases at J, with 7 bases between. The CDR3 spans 14 residues. Germline lookup yields CDR1 LGHDT and CDR2 YNNKEL (reference sequence).